The subject of this entry is one T cell receptor (beta chain). The data stem from a study of technical replicates of blood from a handful of donors. Sequencing was performed with immunoSEQ multiplex PCR; in TCRdb, only in-frame clones are kept and a portion is missing. Found here are 65,000 to 90,000 clones, 94% of them singletons; the top ten hold about 0.39%. The CDR3 spans 17 residues. The V gene's germline CDR1 is LNHDA and CDR2 SQIVND (reference sequence). The V gene end was trimmed by 5 bases and the J gene end by 0 bases; junction bases not matched to a gene: 5. The sample taken for sequencing was T cells isolated from PBMCs. The receptor's source is a human donor in good health. The chain employs TRBV19 and TRBJ2-3; 13 positions match TRBD2. In DNA form, the CDR3 reads TGTGCCAGTAGTTCCGGACTAGCGGGAGTAAGCACAGATACGCAGTATTTT. This codes for CASSSGLAGVSTDTQYF.